Listed below are T cell receptor beta chains from one sample, sequenced in a study of cytomegalovirus exposure and HLA in healthy donors. Assay used: immunoSEQ multiplex PCR; TCRdb lists only in-frame clones, some missing. This sample lists 190,000 or so clones; its ten largest clones have 0.65% to 0.75%. The specimen was PBMCs. Source of these receptors: a boy younger than 18 in good health and CMV-seronegative. Each CDR3 is given with its conserved first and last residue. D genes are given only for firm matches.

TRBV19,-,TRBJ1-5,TGTGCCAGTAGTATAGGGTCCCTCACAGGCTTCAATCAGCCCCAGCATTTT,CASSIGSLTGFNQPQHF
TRBV14,-,TRBJ2-1,TGTGCCAGCAGTCGCAGGGCCGTCAGCTCCTACAATGAGCAGTTCTTC,CASSRRAVSSYNEQFF
TRBV11-2,-,TRBJ2-2,TGTGCCAGCAGCTTAGATCTAACGGGCACCGGGGAGCTGTTTTTT,CASSLDLTGTGELFF
TRBV11-2,-,TRBJ2-4,TGTGCCAGCAGCCACCGGGACATAATAGCCAAAAACATTCAGTACTTC,CASSHRDIIAKNIQYF
TRBV19,TRBD1,TRBJ2-7,TGTGCCAGTAGTATCGGGACAGGGGGGTCGTACGAGCAGTACTTC,CASSIGTGGSYEQYF
TRBV5-6,TRBD2,TRBJ2-1,TGTGCCAGCAGCCCGGGACTAGCGGGGGGGCAAGGAAATGAGCAGTTCTTC,CASSPGLAGGQGNEQFF
TRBV28,-,TRBJ2-1,TGTGCCAGCAGTTCCTGGTTGGCGGGGAGAAATGAGCAGTTCTTC,CASSSWLAGRNEQFF
TRBV7-8,-,TRBJ2-1,TGTGCCAGCAGCTTAGTAGGGGGGGGGTGGAATGAGCAGTTCTTC,CASSLVGGGWNEQFF
TRBV29-1,-,TRBJ1-3,TGCAGCGTAGCCCCCTCTGGAAACACCATATATTTT,CSVAPSGNTIYF
TRBV9,-,TRBJ1-2,TGTGCCAGCAGCGTAGATCTGGGGGGGGACTATGGCTACACCTTC,CASSVDLGGDYGYTF
TRBV5-1,-,TRBJ2-1,TGCGCCAGCAGCTTGGCCCCCGGGGGGCGCTCCTACAATGAGCAGTTCTTC,CASSLAPGGRSYNEQFF
TRBV30,TRBD1,TRBJ2-7,TGTGCCTCCACCTCAACCCGGGACAGGGCGTACGAGCAGTACTTC,CASTSTRDRAYEQYF
TRBV15,-,TRBJ1-2,TGTGCCACCAGCGCAGCGCCTCCAGGAACAGGGTTCTATGGCTACACCTTC,CATSAAPPGTGFYGYTF
TRBV9,-,TRBJ2-1,TGTGCCAGCAGCGTTGGCGGGGTCAGTGAGCAGTTCTTC,CASSVGGVSEQFF
TRBV7-2,TRBD2,TRBJ2-3,TGTGCCAGCAGCACCATTTGGACTAGCGGGGGGGCCAGTACGCAGTATTTT,CASSTIWTSGGASTQYF
TRBV9,-,TRBJ2-3,TGTGCCAGCAGCGTAGCTGCGGGACAGTCCACAGATACGCAGTATTTT,CASSVAAGQSTDTQYF
TRBV6-6,TRBD1,TRBJ1-1,TGTGCCAGCAGTGACAGGGGCTCTCAAGCTTTCTTT,CASSDRGSQAFF
TRBV19,-,TRBJ2-1,TGTGCCAGTAGTCATGGTGGGGGGAATGAGCAGTTCTTC,CASSHGGGNEQFF
TRBV5-1,TRBD1,TRBJ1-4,TGCGCCAGCAGGGAACAGGGGGCAGGGGAAAAACTGTTTTTT,CASREQGAGEKLFF
TRBV29-1,-,TRBJ1-1,TGCAGCGCCGTCCGAGAGGGAACCGCGTTAAGGACTGAAGCTTTCTTT,CSAVREGTALRTEAFF
TRBV5-1,-,TRBJ1-5,TGCGCCAGCAGCTTGGGGCAGGGAAGTCAGCCCCAGCATTTT,CASSLGQGSQPQHF
TRBV19,-,TRBJ1-1,TGTGCCAGTAGTCGGGAGCAAGTAATGCCTGAAGCTTTCTTT,CASSREQVMPEAFF
TRBV19,TRBD1,TRBJ1-4,TGTGCCAGTAGTATGACAGGGGGCAGTGAAAAACTGTTTTTT,CASSMTGGSEKLFF
TRBV4-3,-,TRBJ1-5,TGCGCCAGCAGTCCCGAAGTGAGGGCGCCCCAGCATTTT,CASSPEVRAPQHF
TRBV19,-,TRBJ1-5,TGTGCCAGTAGTTATTATGCTATTAGCAATCAGCCCCAGCATTTT,CASSYYAISNQPQHF
TRBV2,TRBD2,TRBJ2-5,TGTGCCAGCAAAGGGACTAGCGGGGTGGAGACCCAGTACTTC,CASKGTSGVETQYF
TRBV2,-,TRBJ1-5,TGTGCCAGCAGTGGGGCAGGCCGCCAAAATCAGCCCCAGCATTTT,CASSGAGRQNQPQHF
TRBV2,TRBD2,TRBJ2-5,TGTGCCAGCAGTCCCTCCCCTAGCGGGGTGATACAGCAGTACTTC,CASSPSPSGVIQQYF
TRBV7-2,TRBD2,TRBJ2-7,TGTGCCAGCAGCTCAAGCAAATCTAGCGGGGTATGGGAGCAGTACTTC,CASSSSKSSGVWEQYF
TRBV7-9,-,TRBJ2-7,TGTGCCAGCAGCGCAACAAACTACGAGCAGTACTTC,CASSATNYEQYF
TRBV5-1,-,TRBJ2-3,TGCGCCAGCAGCTTGGAAGGCGGGGATCCAACAGATACGCAGTATTTT,CASSLEGGDPTDTQYF
TRBV5-6,-,TRBJ1-1,TGTGCCAGCAGCCCGCCCCGACAGAGGAACACTGAAGCTTTCTTT,CASSPPRQRNTEAFF
TRBV6-5,-,TRBJ2-5,TGTGCCAGCAACCCCCGGGGAGAGACCCAGTACTTC,CASNPRGETQYF
TRBV28,-,TRBJ1-4,TGTGCCAGCGGATCAGGGGTGAAACTGTTTTTT,CASGSGVKLFF
TRBV5-6,TRBD1,TRBJ1-5,TGTGCCAGCAGCTTGGGGTCAGGGGGCAGTCAGCCCCAGCATTTT,CASSLGSGGSQPQHF
TRBV7-9,-,TRBJ1-2,TGTGCCAGCAGCTTAGCGCGGGGTGTGGATGGCTACACCTTC,CASSLARGVDGYTF
TRBV30,TRBD1,TRBJ1-1,TGTGCCTGGGGGGCATGGACAGGGGCAACTGAAGCTTTCTTT,CAWGAWTGATEAFF
TRBV30,TRBD1,TRBJ1-4,TGTGCCTCAAGGCACCTGACAGGGAAGAATGAAAAACTGTTTTTT,CASRHLTGKNEKLFF
TRBV9,-,TRBJ2-7,TGTGCCAGCAGCGTGTCACAGGGAACCTACGAGCAGTACTTC,CASSVSQGTYEQYF
TRBV19,TRBD1,TRBJ2-7,TGTGCCAGTAGTACCGAGACAGGGATTAACGAGCAGTACTTC,CASSTETGINEQYF
TRBV5-5,TRBD1,TRBJ1-5,TGTGCCAGCAGCGGGGACAGGGGGCCTGGCAATCAGCCCCAGCATTTT,CASSGDRGPGNQPQHF
TRBV6-5,-,TRBJ1-1,TGTGCCAGCAGTTATCGGGGGGAAGAGGCTTTCTTT,CASSYRGEEAFF
TRBV4-2,-,TRBJ2-3,TGTGCCAGCAGCCAAGATCGGGGGAATCTGGGCACAGATACGCAGTATTTT,CASSQDRGNLGTDTQYF
TRBV11-3,TRBD1,TRBJ2-6,TGTGCCAGCAGCTTCTCAGGGGGATTTGGGGCCAACGTCCTGACTTTC,CASSFSGGFGANVLTF
TRBV20-1,TRBD1,TRBJ2-5,TGCAGTACCCTGACAGGGGAGACCCAGTACTTC,CSTLTGETQYF
TRBV7-3,-,TRBJ1-1,TGTGCCAGCAGCATACAGCCGGGGGGTCCTGAAGCTTTCTTT,CASSIQPGGPEAFF